This T cell receptor beta chain was retrieved from a study of cytomegalovirus exposure and HLA in healthy donors. Researchers ran the PCR with 60 Vbeta and 13 Jbeta primers. In the authors' methods: There were 80 million or so unique TCR beta chains by a later count, and some 10 million of them were shared. Here immunoSEQ multiplex PCR was the method, and the copy in TCRdb shows in-frame clones only, minus some. V, J and clone size derive from that table, while D and trimming were established from the DNA sequence. Among some 120,000 clones, about 73% were seen once, and the ten largest hold 5.8%. Study-wide findings and caveats: Many donors shared some public TCRs, even though most TCR sequences were rare. It was reported that TCR beta sequences correctly inferred the HLA-A and HLA-B alleles for most subjects.

This CDR3 contains 13 residues. The germline V gene has CDR1 SSHAT and CDR2 FNYEAQ (reference sequence). Trimming shortened V by 5 bases and J by 1 base, and 6 bases separated the two germline ends. Of note for this clone: The antigen is unknown.

The rearrangement links TRBV7-7 to TRBJ2-1; D gene ambiguous. The source is a woman between 45 and 65 years old in good health and CMV-seropositive. The sample was PBMCs. The CDR3 DNA is TGTGCCAGCAGCCCAATTTCCTACAATGAGCAGTTCTTC. Translated, it gives CASSPISYNEQFF.